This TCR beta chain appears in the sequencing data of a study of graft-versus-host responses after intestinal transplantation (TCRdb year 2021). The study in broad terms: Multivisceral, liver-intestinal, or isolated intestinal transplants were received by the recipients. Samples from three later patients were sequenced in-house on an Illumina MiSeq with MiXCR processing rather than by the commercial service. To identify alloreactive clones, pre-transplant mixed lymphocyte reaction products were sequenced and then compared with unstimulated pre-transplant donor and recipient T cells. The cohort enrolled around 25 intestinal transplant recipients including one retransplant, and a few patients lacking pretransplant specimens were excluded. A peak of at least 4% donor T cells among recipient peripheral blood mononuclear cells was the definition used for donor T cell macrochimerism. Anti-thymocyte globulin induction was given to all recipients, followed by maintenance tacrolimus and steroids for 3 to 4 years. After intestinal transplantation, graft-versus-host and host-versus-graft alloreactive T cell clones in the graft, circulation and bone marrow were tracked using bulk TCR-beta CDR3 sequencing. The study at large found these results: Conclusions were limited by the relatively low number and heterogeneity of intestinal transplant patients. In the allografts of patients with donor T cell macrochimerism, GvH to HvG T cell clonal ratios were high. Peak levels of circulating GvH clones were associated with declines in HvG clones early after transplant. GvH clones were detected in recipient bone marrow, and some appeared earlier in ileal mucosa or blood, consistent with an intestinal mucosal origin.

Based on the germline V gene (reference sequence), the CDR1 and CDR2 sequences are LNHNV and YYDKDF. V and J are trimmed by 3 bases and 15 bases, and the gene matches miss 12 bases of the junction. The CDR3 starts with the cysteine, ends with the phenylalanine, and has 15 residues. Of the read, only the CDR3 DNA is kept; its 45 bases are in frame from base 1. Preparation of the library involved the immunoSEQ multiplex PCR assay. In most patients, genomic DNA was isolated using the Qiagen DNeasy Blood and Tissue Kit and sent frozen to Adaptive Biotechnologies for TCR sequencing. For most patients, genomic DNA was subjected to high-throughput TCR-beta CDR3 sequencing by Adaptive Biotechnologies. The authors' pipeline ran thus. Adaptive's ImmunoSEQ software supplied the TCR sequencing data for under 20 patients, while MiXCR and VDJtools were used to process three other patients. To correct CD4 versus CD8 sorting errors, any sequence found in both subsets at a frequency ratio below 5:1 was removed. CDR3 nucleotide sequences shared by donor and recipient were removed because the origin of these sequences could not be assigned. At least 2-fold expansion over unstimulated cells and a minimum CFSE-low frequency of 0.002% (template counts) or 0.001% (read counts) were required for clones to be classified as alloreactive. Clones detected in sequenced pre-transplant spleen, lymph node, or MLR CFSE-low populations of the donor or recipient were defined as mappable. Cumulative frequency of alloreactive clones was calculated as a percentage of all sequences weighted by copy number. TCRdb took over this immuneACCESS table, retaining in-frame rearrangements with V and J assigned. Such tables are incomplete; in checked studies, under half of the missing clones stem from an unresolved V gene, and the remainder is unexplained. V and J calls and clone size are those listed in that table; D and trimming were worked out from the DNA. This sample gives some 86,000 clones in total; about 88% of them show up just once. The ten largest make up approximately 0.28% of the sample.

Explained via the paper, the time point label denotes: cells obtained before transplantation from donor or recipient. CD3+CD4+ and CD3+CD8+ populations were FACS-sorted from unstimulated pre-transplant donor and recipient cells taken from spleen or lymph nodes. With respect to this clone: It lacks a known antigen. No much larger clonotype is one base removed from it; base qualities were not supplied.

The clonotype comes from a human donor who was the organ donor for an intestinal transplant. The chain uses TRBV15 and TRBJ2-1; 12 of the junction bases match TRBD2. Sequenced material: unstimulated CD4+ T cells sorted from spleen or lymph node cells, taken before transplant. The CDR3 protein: CATSRVGQTSGSLFF. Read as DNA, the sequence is TGTGCCACCAGCAGGGTGGGACAGACTAGCGGGAGTCTGTTCTTC.